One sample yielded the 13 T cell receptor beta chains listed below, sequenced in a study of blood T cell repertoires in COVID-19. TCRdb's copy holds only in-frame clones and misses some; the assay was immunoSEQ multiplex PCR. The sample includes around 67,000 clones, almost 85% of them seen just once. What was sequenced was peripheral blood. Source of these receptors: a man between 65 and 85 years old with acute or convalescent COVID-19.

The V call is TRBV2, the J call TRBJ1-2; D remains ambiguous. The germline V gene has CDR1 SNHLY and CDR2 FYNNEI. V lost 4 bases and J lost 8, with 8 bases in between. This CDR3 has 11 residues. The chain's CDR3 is CASSVGVGYTF. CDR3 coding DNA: TGTGCCAGCAGTGTGGGAGTCGGCTACACCTTC.

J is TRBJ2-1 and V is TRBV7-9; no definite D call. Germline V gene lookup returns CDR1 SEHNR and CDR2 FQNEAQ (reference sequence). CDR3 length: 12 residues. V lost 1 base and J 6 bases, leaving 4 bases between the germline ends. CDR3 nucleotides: TGTGCCAGCAGCTTAGTGGCCAATGAGCAGTTCTTC. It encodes CASSLVANEQFF. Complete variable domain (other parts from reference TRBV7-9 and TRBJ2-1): DTGVSQNPRHKITKRGQNVTFRCDPISEHNRLYWYRQTLGQGPEFLTYFQNEAQLEKSRLLSDRFSAERPKGSFSTLEIQRTEQGDSAMYLCASSLVANEQFFGPGTRLTVL.

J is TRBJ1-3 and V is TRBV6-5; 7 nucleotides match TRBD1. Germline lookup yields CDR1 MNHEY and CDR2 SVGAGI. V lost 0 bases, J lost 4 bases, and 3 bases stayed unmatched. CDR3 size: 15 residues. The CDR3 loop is CASSYSTGTGNTIYF. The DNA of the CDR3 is TGTGCCAGCAGTTACTCGACAGGGACCGGAAACACCATATATTTT.

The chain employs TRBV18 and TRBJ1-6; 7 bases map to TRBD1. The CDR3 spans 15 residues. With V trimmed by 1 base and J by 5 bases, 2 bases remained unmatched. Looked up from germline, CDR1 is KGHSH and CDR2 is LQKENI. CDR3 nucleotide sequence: TGTGCCAGCTCACCACAGGGACAGCATAATTCACCCCTCCACTTT. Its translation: CASSPQGQHNSPLHF.

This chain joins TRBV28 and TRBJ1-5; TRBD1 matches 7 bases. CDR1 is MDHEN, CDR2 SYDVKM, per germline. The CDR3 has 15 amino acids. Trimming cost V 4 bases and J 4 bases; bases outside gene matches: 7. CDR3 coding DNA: TGTGCCAGCAGTTGGGAAGGGGGCGGAAATCAGCCCCAGCATTTT. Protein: CASSWEGGGNQPQHF.

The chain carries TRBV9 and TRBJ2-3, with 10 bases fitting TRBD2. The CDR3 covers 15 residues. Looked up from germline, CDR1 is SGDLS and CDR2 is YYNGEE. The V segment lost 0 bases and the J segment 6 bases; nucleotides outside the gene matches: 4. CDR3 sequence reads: CASSVGPGLADTQYF. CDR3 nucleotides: TGTGCCAGCAGCGTAGGGCCGGGACTAGCGGATACGCAGTATTTT.

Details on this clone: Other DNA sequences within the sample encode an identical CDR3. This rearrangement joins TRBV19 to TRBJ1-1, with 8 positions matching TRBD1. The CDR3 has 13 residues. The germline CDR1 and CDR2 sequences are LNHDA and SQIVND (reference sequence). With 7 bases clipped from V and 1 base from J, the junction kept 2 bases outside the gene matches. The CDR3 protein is CASNRGRNTEAFF. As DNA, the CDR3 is TGTGCCAGTAACAGGGGGAGGAACACTGAAGCTTTCTTT.

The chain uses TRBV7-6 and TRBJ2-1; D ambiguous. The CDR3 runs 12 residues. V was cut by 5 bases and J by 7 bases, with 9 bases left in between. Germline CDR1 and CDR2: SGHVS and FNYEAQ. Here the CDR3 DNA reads TGTGCCAGCAGCCATCTAGGTAATGAGCAGTTCTTC. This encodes CASSHLGNEQFF.

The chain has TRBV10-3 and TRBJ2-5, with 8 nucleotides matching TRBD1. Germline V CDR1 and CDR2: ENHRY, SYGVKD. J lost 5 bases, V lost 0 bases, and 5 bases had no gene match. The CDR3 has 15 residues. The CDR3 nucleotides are TGTGCCATCAGTGAGTCCCGGACAGGGTGGGAGACCCAGTACTTC. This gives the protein CAISESRTGWETQYF.

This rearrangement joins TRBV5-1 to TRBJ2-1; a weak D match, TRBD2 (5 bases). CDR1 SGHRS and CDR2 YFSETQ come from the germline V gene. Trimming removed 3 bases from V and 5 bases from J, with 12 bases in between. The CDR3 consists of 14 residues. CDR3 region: CASSSGGPNNEQFF. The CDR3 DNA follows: TGCGCCAGCAGCTCTGGAGGCCCAAACAATGAGCAGTTCTTC.

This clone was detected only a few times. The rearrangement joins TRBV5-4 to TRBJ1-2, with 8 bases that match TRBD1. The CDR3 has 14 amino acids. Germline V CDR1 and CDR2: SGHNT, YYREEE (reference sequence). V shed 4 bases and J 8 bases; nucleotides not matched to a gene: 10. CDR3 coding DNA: TGTGCCAGCAGCCACGGACAGGGTAGAGACGGCTACACCTTC. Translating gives CASSHGQGRDGYTF. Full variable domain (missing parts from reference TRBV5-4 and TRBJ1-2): ETGVTQSPTHLIKTRGQQVTLRCSSQSGHNTVSWYQQALGQGPQFIFQYYREEENGRGNFPPRFSGLQFPNYSSELNVNALELDDSALYLCASSHGQGRDGYTFGSGTRLTVV.

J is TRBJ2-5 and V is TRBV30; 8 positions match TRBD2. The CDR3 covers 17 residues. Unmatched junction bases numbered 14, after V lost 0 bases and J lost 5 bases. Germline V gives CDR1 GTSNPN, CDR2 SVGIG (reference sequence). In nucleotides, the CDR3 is TGTGCCTGGAGTGTAGGGGCTAGCGGGTCCCGCTCGGAGACCCAGTACTTC. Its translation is CAWSVGASGSRSETQYF.

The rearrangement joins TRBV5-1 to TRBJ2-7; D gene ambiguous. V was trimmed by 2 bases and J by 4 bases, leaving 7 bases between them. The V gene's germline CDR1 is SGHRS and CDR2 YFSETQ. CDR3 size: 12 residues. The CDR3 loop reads CASSLTEYEQYF. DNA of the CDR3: TGCGCCAGCAGCTTAACAGAATACGAGCAGTACTTC.